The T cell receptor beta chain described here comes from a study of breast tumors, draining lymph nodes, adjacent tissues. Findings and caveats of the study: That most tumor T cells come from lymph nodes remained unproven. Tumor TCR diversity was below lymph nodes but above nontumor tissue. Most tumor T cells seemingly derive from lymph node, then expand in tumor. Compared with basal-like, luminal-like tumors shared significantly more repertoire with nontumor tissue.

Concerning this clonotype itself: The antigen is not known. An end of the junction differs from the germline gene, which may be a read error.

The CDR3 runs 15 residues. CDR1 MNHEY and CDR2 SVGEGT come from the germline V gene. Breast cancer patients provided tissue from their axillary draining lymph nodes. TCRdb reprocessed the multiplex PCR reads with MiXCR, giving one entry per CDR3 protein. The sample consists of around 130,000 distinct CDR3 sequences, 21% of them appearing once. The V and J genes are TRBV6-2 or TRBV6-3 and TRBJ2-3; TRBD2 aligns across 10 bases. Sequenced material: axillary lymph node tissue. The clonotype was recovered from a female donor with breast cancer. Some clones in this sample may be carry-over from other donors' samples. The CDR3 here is CAGSYPGLASSTQYF. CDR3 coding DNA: TGTGCCGGCAGTTACCCGGGACTAGCGTCCTCTACGCAGTATTTT.